These T cell receptor beta chains were read from a single sample in a study of T cell changes during pregnancy in multiple sclerosis. The repertoire was sequenced with immunoSEQ multiplex PCR; TCRdb's copy has only in-frame clones and lacks some. The profile shows about 120,000 clones, roughly 92% of them singletons. Sequencing was performed on peripheral blood, taken before pregnancy. These receptors were taken from a female donor with multiple sclerosis, enrolled in a pregnancy study. CDR3s include the opening cysteine and the closing phenylalanine or tryptophan. A D gene is named only where the DNA matches it firmly. Clone sizes are given selectively: once, few, many, or a class where the clone is expanded.

d_call: NA
j_call: TRBJ1-4
clone_size: NA
v_call: TRBV18
cdr3_nt: TGTGCCAGCTCACCACGGAGGACTAATGAAAAACTGTTTTTT
cdr3_aa: CASSPRRTNEKLFF

d_call: TRBD2
j_call: TRBJ2-1
clone_size: NA
v_call: TRBV7-3
cdr3_nt: TGTGCCAGCAGCTTAACCTCGACGGACGTTAGCGGGGGTCACAATGAGCAGTTCTTC
cdr3_aa: CASSLTSTDVSGGHNEQFF

d_call: TRBD2
j_call: TRBJ2-3
clone_size: NA
v_call: TRBV27
cdr3_nt: TGTGCGTCTCGGGCAGGGCGCCTAGCGGGGACCACAGATACGCAGTATTTT
cdr3_aa: CASRAGRLAGTTDTQYF

d_call: TRBD1
j_call: TRBJ2-7
clone_size: NA
v_call: TRBV23-1
cdr3_nt: TGCGCCAGCAGCCGAGAAAGGACAGGTTCTACCTACGAGCAGTACTTC
cdr3_aa: CASSRERTGSTYEQYF

d_call: TRBD2
j_call: TRBJ2-1
clone_size: NA
v_call: TRBV19
cdr3_nt: TGTGCCAGTAGTATACTCGCGGGAGTTAGCTACAATGAGCAGTTCTTC
cdr3_aa: CASSILAGVSYNEQFF

d_call: NA
j_call: TRBJ2-7
clone_size: few
v_call: TRBV19
cdr3_nt: TGTGCCAGTAGTATATATGGACAGACCTACGAGCAGTACTTC
cdr3_aa: CASSIYGQTYEQYF

d_call: TRBD1
j_call: TRBJ1-5
clone_size: NA
v_call: TRBV5-4
cdr3_nt: TGTGCCAGCAGCTTGGGTGGGCAGGGGGGCAATCAGCCCCAGCATTTT
cdr3_aa: CASSLGGQGGNQPQHF

d_call: TRBD1
j_call: TRBJ1-3
clone_size: NA
v_call: TRBV10-2
cdr3_nt: TGCGCCAGCAGTGGGGGGACAGAACGATTTCCCATATATTTT
cdr3_aa: CASSGGTERFPIYF

d_call: TRBD2
j_call: TRBJ2-1
clone_size: NA
v_call: TRBV6-4
cdr3_nt: TGTGCCAGCATCCTGGGACTAGCGGGGCCGAGCTCCTACAATGAGCAGTTCTTC
cdr3_aa: CASILGLAGPSSYNEQFF

d_call: NA
j_call: TRBJ1-6
clone_size: NA
v_call: TRBV5-4
cdr3_nt: TGTGCCAGCAGCTTGCAACAGAAAAACCCACCCCTCCACTTT
cdr3_aa: CASSLQQKNPPLHF

d_call: TRBD2
j_call: TRBJ2-1
clone_size: NA
v_call: TRBV9
cdr3_nt: TGTGCCAGCAGCTTCCGCGGAGCGGGGGCCTTCAATGAGCAGTTCTTC
cdr3_aa: CASSFRGAGAFNEQFF

d_call: TRBD2
j_call: TRBJ2-1
clone_size: NA
v_call: TRBV14
cdr3_nt: TGTGCCAGCAGCCAGGGGGCGGGACTAGCCTACAATGAGCAGTTCTTC
cdr3_aa: CASSQGAGLAYNEQFF

d_call: TRBD1
j_call: TRBJ2-7
clone_size: NA
v_call: TRBV6-5
cdr3_nt: TGTGCCAGCAGTTTAAAGACAGGGTCCGAGCAGTACTTC
cdr3_aa: CASSLKTGSEQYF

d_call: TRBD2
j_call: TRBJ2-3
clone_size: NA
v_call: TRBV27
cdr3_nt: TGTGCCAGCAGACGGACCCTAGCGGTTAGCACAGATACGCAGTATTTT
cdr3_aa: CASRRTLAVSTDTQYF

d_call: NA
j_call: TRBJ1-2
clone_size: NA
v_call: TRBV7-6
cdr3_nt: TGTGCCAGCAGCTTAGACAGGGAAGTTTTGACCTTC
cdr3_aa: CASSLDREVLTF

d_call: NA
j_call: TRBJ2-1
clone_size: NA
v_call: TRBV14
cdr3_nt: TGTGCCAGCAGCCAAGATTTGGGCGCAAAATTCTACAATGAGCAGTTCTTC
cdr3_aa: CASSQDLGAKFYNEQFF

d_call: NA
j_call: TRBJ1-4
clone_size: NA
v_call: TRBV28
cdr3_nt: TGTGCCAGCAGCAGATTCACGTCAACTAATGAAAAACTGTTTTTT
cdr3_aa: CASSRFTSTNEKLFF

d_call: NA
j_call: TRBJ2-6
clone_size: NA
v_call: TRBV18
cdr3_nt: TGTGCCAGCTCGGGGGGAGTTGGGGCCAACGTCCTGACTTTC
cdr3_aa: CASSGGVGANVLTF

d_call: NA
j_call: TRBJ1-5
clone_size: NA
v_call: TRBV2
cdr3_nt: TGTGCCAGCAGTGAGAGACAGGTATTTAGTCAGCCCCAGCATTTT
cdr3_aa: CASSERQVFSQPQHF

d_call: NA
j_call: TRBJ1-1
clone_size: NA
v_call: TRBV21-1
cdr3_nt: TGTGCCAGCAGCAAATCCGCGACAGGAGCCTACACTGAAGCTTTCTTT
cdr3_aa: CASSKSATGAYTEAFF

d_call: NA
j_call: TRBJ2-1
clone_size: NA
v_call: TRBV2
cdr3_nt: TGTGCCAGCAGTGAGTGGGGACTCCCCAATGAGCAGTTCTTC
cdr3_aa: CASSEWGLPNEQFF

d_call: NA
j_call: TRBJ1-6
clone_size: NA
v_call: TRBV11-2
cdr3_nt: TGTGCCAGCAGCTTAGACTCAACAGGGAGGGGTGGTTCACCCCTCCACTTT
cdr3_aa: CASSLDSTGRGGSPLHF

d_call: TRBD2
j_call: TRBJ2-1
clone_size: once
v_call: TRBV16
cdr3_nt: TGTGCCAGCAGCCAATCTGGGTTCGGGGGGGCCGGAAATGAGCAGTTCTTC
cdr3_aa: CASSQSGFGGAGNEQFF

d_call: TRBD2
j_call: TRBJ2-3
clone_size: NA
v_call: TRBV5-4
cdr3_nt: TGTGCCAGCAGCTTGGGTCGTAGCGGGAGTGGAGATACGCAGTATTTT
cdr3_aa: CASSLGRSGSGDTQYF

d_call: NA
j_call: TRBJ1-2
clone_size: NA
v_call: TRBV9
cdr3_nt: TGTGCCAGCAGCGTAGTGACGGAGGCTGTGGGCTACACCTTC
cdr3_aa: CASSVVTEAVGYTF

d_call: TRBD1
j_call: TRBJ1-2
clone_size: NA
v_call: TRBV19
cdr3_nt: TGTGCCACCCGAAGGAGGGACAGGGGCATTCAAGCCTACACCTTC
cdr3_aa: CATRRRDRGIQAYTF

d_call: NA
j_call: TRBJ2-1
clone_size: NA
v_call: TRBV9
cdr3_nt: TGTGCCAGCAGCGTGCAGGAACTGGGCAATGAGCAGTTCTTC
cdr3_aa: CASSVQELGNEQFF

d_call: TRBD2
j_call: TRBJ2-3
clone_size: NA
v_call: TRBV2
cdr3_nt: TGTGCCAGCAGTTGGACTAGCGGTTCAGATACGCAGTATTTT
cdr3_aa: CASSWTSGSDTQYF

d_call: TRBD1
j_call: TRBJ1-6
clone_size: NA
v_call: TRBV30
cdr3_nt: TGTGCCTGGAGCCGGGGGACAGGGGAAGATTCACCCCTCCACTTT
cdr3_aa: CAWSRGTGEDSPLHF

d_call: TRBD1
j_call: TRBJ1-1
clone_size: NA
v_call: TRBV5-4
cdr3_nt: TGTGCCAGCAGCTTACAGGGGGCTGACACTGAAGCTTTCTTT
cdr3_aa: CASSLQGADTEAFF

d_call: NA
j_call: TRBJ2-1
clone_size: NA
v_call: TRBV19
cdr3_nt: TGTGCCAGTAGTAAGGGACTCTACCTCAGCAATGAGCAGTTCTTC
cdr3_aa: CASSKGLYLSNEQFF

d_call: NA
j_call: TRBJ1-2
clone_size: NA
v_call: TRBV4-1
cdr3_nt: TGCGCCAGCAGCCCCCGGGAGGGACCCTATGGCTACACCTTC
cdr3_aa: CASSPREGPYGYTF

d_call: TRBD1
j_call: TRBJ1-1
clone_size: NA
v_call: TRBV19
cdr3_nt: TGTGCCAGTAGGAAACAGGGGCTGAACACTGAAGCTTTCTTT
cdr3_aa: CASRKQGLNTEAFF

d_call: TRBD1
j_call: TRBJ1-1
clone_size: NA
v_call: TRBV4-1
cdr3_nt: TGCGCCAGCAGCCAAGATAAGGGACAGGGAACTGAAGCTTTCTTT
cdr3_aa: CASSQDKGQGTEAFF

d_call: TRBD1
j_call: TRBJ2-1
clone_size: few
v_call: TRBV6-1
cdr3_nt: TGTGCCAGCACGGACAGGGGCTGGAATGAGCAGTTCTTC
cdr3_aa: CASTDRGWNEQFF

d_call: TRBD1
j_call: TRBJ1-1
clone_size: NA
v_call: TRBV18
cdr3_nt: TGTGCCAGCTCACCACGAGTAGGGACAGGGGCGAACACTGAAGCTTTCTTT
cdr3_aa: CASSPRVGTGANTEAFF

d_call: TRBD2
j_call: TRBJ2-1
clone_size: once
v_call: TRBV11-2
cdr3_nt: TGTGCCAGCAGCCAATCAGCAGGGGGACTAGCGGGGTACAATGAGCAGTTCTTC
cdr3_aa: CASSQSAGGLAGYNEQFF

d_call: NA
j_call: TRBJ2-5
clone_size: NA
v_call: TRBV9
cdr3_nt: TGTGCCAGCAGCGTAGCAGGGGGGGAGACCCAGTACTTC
cdr3_aa: CASSVAGGETQYF

d_call: TRBD2
j_call: TRBJ2-7
clone_size: NA
v_call: TRBV5-1
cdr3_nt: TGCGCCAGCAGCTTTGGGCTAGCGGGAGTGAACTACGAGCAGTACTTC
cdr3_aa: CASSFGLAGVNYEQYF

d_call: NA
j_call: TRBJ1-2
clone_size: NA
v_call: TRBV6-6
cdr3_nt: TGTGCCAGCAGTTACTCGTCCAGCGACTATGGCTACACCTTC
cdr3_aa: CASSYSSSDYGYTF

d_call: NA
j_call: TRBJ2-5
clone_size: NA
v_call: TRBV6-5
cdr3_nt: TGTGCCAGCAGTGATCTCCGTACCAGAGGGACCCAGTACTTC
cdr3_aa: CASSDLRTRGTQYF

d_call: NA
j_call: TRBJ1-2
clone_size: NA
v_call: TRBV4-1
cdr3_nt: TGCGCCAGCAGCCAAGTGACGTCCCGGGACACTGGCTACACCTTC
cdr3_aa: CASSQVTSRDTGYTF

d_call: NA
j_call: TRBJ2-7
clone_size: NA
v_call: TRBV27
cdr3_nt: TGTGCCAGCAGCGTCCGAGGGGGGGTCTACGAGCAGTACTTC
cdr3_aa: CASSVRGGVYEQYF

d_call: TRBD2
j_call: TRBJ2-1
clone_size: NA
v_call: TRBV15
cdr3_nt: TGTGCCACCGCCCCCGGGACTAGCGGCTACAATGAGCAGTTCTTC
cdr3_aa: CATAPGTSGYNEQFF

d_call: TRBD1
j_call: TRBJ1-2
clone_size: NA
v_call: TRBV19
cdr3_nt: TGTGCCAGTAGTACGCGGACAGGAGGGGCCTATGGCTACACCTTC
cdr3_aa: CASSTRTGGAYGYTF

d_call: TRBD2
j_call: TRBJ2-1
clone_size: NA
v_call: TRBV7-6
cdr3_nt: TGTGCCAGCAGCTTAAGCGGGGGGGCTCAGCCCTCCTACAATGAGCAGTTCTTC
cdr3_aa: CASSLSGGAQPSYNEQFF

d_call: TRBD2
j_call: TRBJ2-6
clone_size: NA
v_call: TRBV2
cdr3_nt: TGTGCCAGCAGCGATCTAGCGGGAGGGAGTGGCGTCCTGACTTTC
cdr3_aa: CASSDLAGGSGVLTF

d_call: TRBD1
j_call: TRBJ2-2
clone_size: NA
v_call: TRBV9
cdr3_nt: TGTGCCAGCAGCGTAGGGACAGGCACCGGGGAGCTGTTTTTT
cdr3_aa: CASSVGTGTGELFF

d_call: NA
j_call: TRBJ2-3
clone_size: NA
v_call: TRBV15
cdr3_nt: TGTGCCACCAGCAGACCCCGGGGTACAGACACAGATACGCAGTATTTT
cdr3_aa: CATSRPRGTDTDTQYF

d_call: NA
j_call: TRBJ1-1
clone_size: NA
v_call: TRBV7-8
cdr3_nt: TGTGCCAGCAGCCCCGTTAGGGGTGAAGCTTTCTTT
cdr3_aa: CASSPVRGEAFF